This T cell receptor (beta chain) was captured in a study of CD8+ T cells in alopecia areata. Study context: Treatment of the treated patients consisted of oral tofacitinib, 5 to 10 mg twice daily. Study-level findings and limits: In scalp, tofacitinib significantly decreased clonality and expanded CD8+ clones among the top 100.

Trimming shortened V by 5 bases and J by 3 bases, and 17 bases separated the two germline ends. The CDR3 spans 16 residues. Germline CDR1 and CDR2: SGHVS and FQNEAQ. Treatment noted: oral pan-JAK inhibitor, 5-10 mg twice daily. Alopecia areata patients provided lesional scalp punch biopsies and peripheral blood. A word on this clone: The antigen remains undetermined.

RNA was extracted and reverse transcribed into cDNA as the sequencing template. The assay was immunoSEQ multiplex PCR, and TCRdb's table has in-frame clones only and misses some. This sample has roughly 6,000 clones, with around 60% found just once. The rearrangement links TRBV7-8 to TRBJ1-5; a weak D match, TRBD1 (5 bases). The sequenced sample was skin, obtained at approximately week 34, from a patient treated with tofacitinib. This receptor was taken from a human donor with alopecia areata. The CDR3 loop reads CASSPTQGRNNQPQHF. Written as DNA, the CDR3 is TGTGCCAGCAGCCCCACGCAGGGACGGAACAATCAGCCCCAGCATTTT.